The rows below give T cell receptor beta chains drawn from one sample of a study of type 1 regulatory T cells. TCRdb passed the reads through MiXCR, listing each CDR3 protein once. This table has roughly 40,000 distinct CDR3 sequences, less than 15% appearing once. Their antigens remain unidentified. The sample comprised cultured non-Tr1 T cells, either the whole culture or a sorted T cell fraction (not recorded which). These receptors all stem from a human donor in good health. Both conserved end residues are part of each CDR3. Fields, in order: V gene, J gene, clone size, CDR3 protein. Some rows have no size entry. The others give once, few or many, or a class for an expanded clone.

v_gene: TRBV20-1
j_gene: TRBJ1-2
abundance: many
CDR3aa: CSAGGGGNYGYTF

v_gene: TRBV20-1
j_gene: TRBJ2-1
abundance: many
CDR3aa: CSAPNGLAGGSSYNEQFF

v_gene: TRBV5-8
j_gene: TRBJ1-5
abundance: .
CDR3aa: CASTEGYSNQPQHF

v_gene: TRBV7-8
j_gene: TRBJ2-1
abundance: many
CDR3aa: CASSLSGAYNEQFF

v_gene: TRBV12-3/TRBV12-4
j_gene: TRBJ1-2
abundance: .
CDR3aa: CASSSTPGAHYGYTF

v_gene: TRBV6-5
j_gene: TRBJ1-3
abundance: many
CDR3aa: CATQTGPGNTIYF

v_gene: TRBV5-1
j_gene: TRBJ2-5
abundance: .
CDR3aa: CASKSGQAKETQYF

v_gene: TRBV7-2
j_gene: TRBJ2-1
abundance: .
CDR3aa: CASREGGSYNEQFF

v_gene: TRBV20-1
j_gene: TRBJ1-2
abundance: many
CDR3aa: CSASPGTGVGGYTF

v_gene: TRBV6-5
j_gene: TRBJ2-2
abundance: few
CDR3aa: CASTHGAAGGAGELFF

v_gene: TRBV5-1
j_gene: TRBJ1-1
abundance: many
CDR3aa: CASSPTPGVNTEAFF

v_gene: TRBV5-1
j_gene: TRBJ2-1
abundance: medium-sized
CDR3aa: CASSPQYGGSYNEQFF

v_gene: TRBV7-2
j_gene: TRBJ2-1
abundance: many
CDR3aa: CASSSYYDRQFF

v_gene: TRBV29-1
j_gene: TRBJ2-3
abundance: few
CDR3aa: CSAASSVNTDTQYF

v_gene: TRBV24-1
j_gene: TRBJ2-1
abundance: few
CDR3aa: CATSDDSATNEQFF

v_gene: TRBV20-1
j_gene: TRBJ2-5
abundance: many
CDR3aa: CSVTKGETQYF

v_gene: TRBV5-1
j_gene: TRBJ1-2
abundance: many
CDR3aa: CASSPGGHGYTF

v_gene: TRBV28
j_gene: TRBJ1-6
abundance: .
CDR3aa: CASSGIQGADYNSPLHF

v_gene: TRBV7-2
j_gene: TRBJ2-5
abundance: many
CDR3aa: CASSLRGSGEGTQYF

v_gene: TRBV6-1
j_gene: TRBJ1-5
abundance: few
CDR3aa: CASSITGDADQPQHF

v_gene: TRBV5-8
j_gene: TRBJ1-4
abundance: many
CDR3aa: CASGVFEKLFF

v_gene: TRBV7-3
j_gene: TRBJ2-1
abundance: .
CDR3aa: CASSPVRGSYNEQFF

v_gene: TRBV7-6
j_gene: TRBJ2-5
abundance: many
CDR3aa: CASSFAEQETQYF

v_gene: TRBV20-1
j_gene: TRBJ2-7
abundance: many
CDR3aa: CSARDDRPGQSEQYF

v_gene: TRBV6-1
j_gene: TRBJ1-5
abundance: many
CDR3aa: CASSEQTNQPQHF

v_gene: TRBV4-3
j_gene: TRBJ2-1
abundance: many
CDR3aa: CASSQESGNEQFF

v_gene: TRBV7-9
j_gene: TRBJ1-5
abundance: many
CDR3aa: CASSLDYSNQPQHF

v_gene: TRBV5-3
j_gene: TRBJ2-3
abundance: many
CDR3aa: CARSELLARGSDTQYF

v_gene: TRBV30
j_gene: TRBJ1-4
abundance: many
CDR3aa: CAWSVAGGINEKLFF

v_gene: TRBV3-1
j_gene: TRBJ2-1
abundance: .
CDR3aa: CASSKRQGDNEQFF

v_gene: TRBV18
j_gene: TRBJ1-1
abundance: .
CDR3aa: CTSSPGEGSNNEAFF

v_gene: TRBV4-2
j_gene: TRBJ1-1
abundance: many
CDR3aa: CASSPTVSGLNTEAFF

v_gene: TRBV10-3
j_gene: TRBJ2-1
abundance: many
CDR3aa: CAITSVGNEQFF

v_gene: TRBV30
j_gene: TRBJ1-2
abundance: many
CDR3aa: CAWSEGGGRHGYTF

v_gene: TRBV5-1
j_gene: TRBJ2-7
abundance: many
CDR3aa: CASSPVKLANQNYEQYF

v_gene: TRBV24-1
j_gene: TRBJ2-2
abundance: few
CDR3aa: CATSRQGATGELFF

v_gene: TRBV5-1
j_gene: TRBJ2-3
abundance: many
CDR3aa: CASSSASGARTDTQYF

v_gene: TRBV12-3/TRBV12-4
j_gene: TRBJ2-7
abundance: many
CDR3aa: CASSRYRVYEQYF

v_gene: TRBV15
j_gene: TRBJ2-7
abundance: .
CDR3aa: CATSTTSGSSYEQYF

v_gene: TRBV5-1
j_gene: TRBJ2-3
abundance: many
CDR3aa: CASSLAGTSTSTQYF

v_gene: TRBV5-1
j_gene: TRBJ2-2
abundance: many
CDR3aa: CASSSLRGAGELFF

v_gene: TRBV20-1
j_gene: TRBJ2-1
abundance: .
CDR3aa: CSARSTPSGSKNEQFF

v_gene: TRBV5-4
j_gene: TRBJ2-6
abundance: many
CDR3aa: CASSLAGANVLTF

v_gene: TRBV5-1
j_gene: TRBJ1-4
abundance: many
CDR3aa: CASSLVPGGATNEKLFF

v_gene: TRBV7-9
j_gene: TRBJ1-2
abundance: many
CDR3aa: CASSPRGGDYGYTF

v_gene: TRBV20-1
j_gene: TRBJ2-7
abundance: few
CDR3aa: CSAPNLAYEQYF

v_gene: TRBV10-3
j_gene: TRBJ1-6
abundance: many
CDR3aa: CAISSQGNSPLHF

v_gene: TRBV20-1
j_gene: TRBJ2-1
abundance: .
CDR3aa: CSAREPGTNNYNEQFF

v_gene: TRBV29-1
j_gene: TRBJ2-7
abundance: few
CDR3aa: CSGTGSVNEQYF

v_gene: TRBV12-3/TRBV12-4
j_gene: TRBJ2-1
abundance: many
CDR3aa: CASRTMVSYNEQFF

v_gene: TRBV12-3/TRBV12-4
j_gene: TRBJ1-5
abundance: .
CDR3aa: CASSPTGGSQPQHF

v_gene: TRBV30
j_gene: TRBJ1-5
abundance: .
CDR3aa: CAWTGQADQPQHF

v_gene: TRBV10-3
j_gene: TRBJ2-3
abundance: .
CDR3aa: CAISVAGSQSTDTQYF

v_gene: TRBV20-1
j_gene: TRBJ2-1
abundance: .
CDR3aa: CSAQLPLLAGVTNEQFF

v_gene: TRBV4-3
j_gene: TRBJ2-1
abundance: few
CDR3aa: CASSQRRDEQFF

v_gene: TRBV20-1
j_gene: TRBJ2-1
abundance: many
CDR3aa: CSATMGNEQFF